This T cell receptor beta chain was sequenced for a study of T cell clonality in common variable immunodeficiency. In this sample, this clone turned up many times. TCRdb's table, derived via immunoSEQ multiplex PCR, lists solely in-frame clones and lacks some. The sample includes tens of thousands of clones, none of them occurring once. The receptor was derived from a person aged 18 to 75 in good health. Material: peripheral blood mononuclear cells.

This CDR3 is CASSLTGRYQETQYF. The DNA read from the CDR3 is TGCGCCAGCAGCTTGACAGGGAGGTACCAAGAGACC. V and J are TRBV5-1 and TRBJ2-5; D might be TRBD1 or TRBD2, each matching 6 bases. Sequencing ends 3 residues short of the CDR3 end; the germline J gene provides the rest. Trimming stripped 1 base from V and 0 bases from J, with 10 bases between. Germline-derived CDR1 and CDR2 are SGHRS and YFSETQ. The CDR3 has 15 residues.